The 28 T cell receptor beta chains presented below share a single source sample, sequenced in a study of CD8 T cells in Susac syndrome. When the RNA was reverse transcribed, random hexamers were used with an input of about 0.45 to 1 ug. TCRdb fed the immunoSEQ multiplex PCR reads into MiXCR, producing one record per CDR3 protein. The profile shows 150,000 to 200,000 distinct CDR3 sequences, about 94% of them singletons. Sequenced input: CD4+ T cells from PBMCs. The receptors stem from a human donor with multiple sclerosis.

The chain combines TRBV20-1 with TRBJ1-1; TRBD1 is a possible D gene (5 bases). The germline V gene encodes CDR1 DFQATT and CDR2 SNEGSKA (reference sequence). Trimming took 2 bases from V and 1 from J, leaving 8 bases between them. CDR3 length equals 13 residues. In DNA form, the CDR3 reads TGCAGTGCTAGATACAGGCGGAACACTGAAGCTTTCTTT. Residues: CSARYRRNTEAFF.

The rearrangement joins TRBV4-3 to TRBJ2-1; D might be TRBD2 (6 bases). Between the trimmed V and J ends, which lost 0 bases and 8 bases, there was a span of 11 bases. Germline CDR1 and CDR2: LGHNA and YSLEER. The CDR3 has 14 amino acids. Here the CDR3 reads CASSQDRASDEQFF. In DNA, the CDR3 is TGCGCCAGCAGCCAAGATAGGGCTAGCGATGAGCAGTTCTTC.

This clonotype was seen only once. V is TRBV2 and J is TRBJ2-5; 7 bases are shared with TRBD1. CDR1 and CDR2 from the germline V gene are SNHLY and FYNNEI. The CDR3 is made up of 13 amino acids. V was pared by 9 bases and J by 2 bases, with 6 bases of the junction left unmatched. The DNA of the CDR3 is TGTGCCAGGAATTCGGACAGGCAAGAGACCCAGTACTTC. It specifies CARNSDRQETQYF.

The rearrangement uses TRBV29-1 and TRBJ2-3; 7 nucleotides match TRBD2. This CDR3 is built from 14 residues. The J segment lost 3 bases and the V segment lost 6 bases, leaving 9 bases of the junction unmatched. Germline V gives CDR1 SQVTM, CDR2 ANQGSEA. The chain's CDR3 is CSVASRRETDTQYF. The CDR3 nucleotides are TGCAGCGTCGCAAGTAGGCGGGAGACAGATACGCAGTATTTT.

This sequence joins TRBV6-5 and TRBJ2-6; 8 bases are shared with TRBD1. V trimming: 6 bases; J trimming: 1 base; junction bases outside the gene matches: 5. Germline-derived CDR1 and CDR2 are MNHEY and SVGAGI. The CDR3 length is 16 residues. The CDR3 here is CASSYRTGSGANVLTF. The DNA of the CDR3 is TGTGCCAGCAGCTACAGGACAGGGTCTGGGGCCAACGTCCTGACTTTC.

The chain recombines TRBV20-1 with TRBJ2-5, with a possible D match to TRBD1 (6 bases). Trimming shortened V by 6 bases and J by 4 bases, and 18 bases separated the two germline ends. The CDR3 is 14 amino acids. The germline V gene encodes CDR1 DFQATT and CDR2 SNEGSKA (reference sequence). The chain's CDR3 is CSAALPGTLETQYF. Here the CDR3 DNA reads TGCAGTGCCGCCCTTCCAGGGACATTAGAGACCCAGTACTTC.

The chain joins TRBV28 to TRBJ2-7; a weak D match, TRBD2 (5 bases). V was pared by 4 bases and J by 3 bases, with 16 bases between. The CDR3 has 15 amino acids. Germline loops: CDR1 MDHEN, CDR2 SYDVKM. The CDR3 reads CASSWFSVARYEQYF. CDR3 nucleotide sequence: TGTGCCAGCAGTTGGTTTTCGGTAGCGCGCTACGAGCAGTACTTC.

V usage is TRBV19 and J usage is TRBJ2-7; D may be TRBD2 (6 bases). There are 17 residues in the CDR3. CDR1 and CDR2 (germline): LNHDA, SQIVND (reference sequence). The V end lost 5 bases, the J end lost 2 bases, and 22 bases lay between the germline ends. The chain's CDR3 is CASSSARRDGGTYEQYF. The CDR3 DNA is TGTGCCAGTAGTTCGGCAAGGAGAGACGGGGGAACCTACGAGCAGTACTTC.

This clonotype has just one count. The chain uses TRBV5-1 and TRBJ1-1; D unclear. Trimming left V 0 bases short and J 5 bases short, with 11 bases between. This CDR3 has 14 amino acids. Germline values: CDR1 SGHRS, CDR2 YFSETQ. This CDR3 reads CASSLGQPGTEAFF. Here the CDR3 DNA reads TGCGCCAGCAGCTTGGGTCAGCCCGGTACTGAAGCTTTCTTT.

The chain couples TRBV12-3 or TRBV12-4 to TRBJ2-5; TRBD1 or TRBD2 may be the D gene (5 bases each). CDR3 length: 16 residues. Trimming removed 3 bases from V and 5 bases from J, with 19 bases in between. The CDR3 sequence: CASSFGIGARRETQYF. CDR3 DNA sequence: TGTGCCAGCAGTTTCGGTATCGGGGCTAGACGGGAGACCCAGTACTTC.

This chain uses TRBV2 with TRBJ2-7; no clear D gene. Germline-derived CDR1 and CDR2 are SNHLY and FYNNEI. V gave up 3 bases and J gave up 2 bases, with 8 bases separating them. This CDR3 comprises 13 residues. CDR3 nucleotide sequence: TGTGCCAGCAGTGATATGGCTACCTACGAGCAGTACTTC. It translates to CASSDMATYEQYF.

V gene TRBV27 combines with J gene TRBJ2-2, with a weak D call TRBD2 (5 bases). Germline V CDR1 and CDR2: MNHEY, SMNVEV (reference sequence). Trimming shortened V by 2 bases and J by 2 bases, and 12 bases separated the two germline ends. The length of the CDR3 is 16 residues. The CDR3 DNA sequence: TGTGCCAGCAGTTTAAGGTCTAGCACTAACACCGGGGAGCTGTTTTTT. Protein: CASSLRSSTNTGELFF.

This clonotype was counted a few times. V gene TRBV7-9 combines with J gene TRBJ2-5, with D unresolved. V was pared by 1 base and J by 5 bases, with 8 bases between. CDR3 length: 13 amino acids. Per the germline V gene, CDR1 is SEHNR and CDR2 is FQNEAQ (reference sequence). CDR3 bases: TGTGCCAGCAGCTTAGGCCAGAAGGAGACCCAGTACTTC. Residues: CASSLGQKETQYF.

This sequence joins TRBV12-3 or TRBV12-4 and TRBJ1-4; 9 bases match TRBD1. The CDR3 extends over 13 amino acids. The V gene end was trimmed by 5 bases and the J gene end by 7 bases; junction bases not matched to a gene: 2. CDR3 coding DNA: TGTGCCAGCAGTCCGGGACAGGGTGAAAAACTGTTTTTT. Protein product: CASSPGQGEKLFF.

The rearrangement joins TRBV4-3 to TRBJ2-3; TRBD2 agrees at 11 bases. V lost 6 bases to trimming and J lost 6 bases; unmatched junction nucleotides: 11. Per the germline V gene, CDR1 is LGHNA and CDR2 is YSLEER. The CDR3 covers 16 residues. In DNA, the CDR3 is TGCGCCAGCAGTCCTAGGACTAGCGGGCCTTACGATACGCAGTATTTT. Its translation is CASSPRTSGPYDTQYF.

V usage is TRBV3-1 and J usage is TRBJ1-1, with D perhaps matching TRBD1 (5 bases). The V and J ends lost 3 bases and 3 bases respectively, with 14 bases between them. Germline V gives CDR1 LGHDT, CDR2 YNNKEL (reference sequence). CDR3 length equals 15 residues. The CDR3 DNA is TGTGCCAGCAGCCACCCCGCCGGGGGATACACTGAAGCTTTCTTT. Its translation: CASSHPAGGYTEAFF.

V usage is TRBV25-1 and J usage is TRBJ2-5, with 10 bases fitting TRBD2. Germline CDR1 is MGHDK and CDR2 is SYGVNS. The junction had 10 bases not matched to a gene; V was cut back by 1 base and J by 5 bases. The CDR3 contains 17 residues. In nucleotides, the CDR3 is TGTGCCAGCAGTGAATTGGTAACTAGCGGGGCCGGGGAGACCCAGTACTTC. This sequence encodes CASSELVTSGAGETQYF.

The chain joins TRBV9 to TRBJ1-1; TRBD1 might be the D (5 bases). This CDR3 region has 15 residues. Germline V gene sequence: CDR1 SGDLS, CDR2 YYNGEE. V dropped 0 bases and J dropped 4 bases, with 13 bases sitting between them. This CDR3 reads CASSVGDGRPTEAFF. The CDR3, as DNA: TGTGCCAGCAGCGTAGGGGACGGTCGCCCCACTGAAGCTTTCTTT.

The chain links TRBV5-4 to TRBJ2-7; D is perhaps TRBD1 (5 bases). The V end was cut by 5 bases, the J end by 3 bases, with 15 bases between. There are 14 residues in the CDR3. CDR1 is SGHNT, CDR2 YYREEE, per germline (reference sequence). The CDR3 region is CASRDQNTGYEQYF. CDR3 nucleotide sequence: TGTGCCAGCAGGGACCAGAACACAGGCTACGAGCAGTACTTC.

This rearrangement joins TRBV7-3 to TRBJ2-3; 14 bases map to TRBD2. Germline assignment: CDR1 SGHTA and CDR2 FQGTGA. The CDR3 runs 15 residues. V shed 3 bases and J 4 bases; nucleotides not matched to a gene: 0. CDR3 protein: CASSLTSGGADTQYF. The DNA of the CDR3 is TGTGCCAGCAGCTTGACTAGCGGGGGGGCAGATACGCAGTATTTT.

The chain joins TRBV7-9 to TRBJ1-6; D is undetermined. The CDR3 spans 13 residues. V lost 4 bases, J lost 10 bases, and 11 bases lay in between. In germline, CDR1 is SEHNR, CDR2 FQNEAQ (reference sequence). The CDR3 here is CASSSPGLSPLHF. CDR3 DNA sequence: TGTGCCAGCAGCTCGCCCGGGCTCTCACCCCTCCACTTT. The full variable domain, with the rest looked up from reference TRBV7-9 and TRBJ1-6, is DTGVSQNPRHKITKRGQNVTFRCDPISEHNRLYWYRQTLGQGPEFLTYFQNEAQLEKSRLLSDRFSAERPKGSFSTLEIQRTEQGDSAMYLCASSSPGLSPLHFGNGTRLTVT.

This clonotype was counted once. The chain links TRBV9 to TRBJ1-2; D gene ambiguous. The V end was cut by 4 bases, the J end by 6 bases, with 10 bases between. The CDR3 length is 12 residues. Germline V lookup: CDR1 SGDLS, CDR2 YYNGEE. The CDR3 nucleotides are TGTGCCAGCAGCACCGTGGGGAATGGCTACACCTTC. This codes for CASSTVGNGYTF.

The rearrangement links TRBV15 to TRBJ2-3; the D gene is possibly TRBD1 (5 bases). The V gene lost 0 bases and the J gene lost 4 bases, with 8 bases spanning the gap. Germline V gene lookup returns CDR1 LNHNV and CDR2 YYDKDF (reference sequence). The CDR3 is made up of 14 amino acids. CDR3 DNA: TGTGCCACCAGCAGAGACAGGGCCGCAGATACGCAGTATTTT. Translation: CATSRDRAADTQYF.

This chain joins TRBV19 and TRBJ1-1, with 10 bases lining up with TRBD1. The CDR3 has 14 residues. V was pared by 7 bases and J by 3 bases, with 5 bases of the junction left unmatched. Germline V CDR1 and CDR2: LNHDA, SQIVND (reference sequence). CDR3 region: CASTVTGGHTEAFF. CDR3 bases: TGTGCCAGTACCGTGACAGGGGGCCACACTGAAGCTTTCTTT.

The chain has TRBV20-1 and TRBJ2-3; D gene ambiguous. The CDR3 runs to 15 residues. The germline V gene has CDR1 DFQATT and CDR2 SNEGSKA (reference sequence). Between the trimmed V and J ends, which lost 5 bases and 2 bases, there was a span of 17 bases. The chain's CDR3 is CSAGSLVGITDTQYF. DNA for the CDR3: TGCAGTGCTGGCTCTTTAGTGGGGATCACAGATACGCAGTATTTT.

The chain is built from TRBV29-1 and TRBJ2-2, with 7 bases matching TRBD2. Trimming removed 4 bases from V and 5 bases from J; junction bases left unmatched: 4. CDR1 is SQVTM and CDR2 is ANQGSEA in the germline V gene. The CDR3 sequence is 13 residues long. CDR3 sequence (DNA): TGCAGCGTTGGGCCTAGCGGAACCGGGGAGCTGTTTTTT. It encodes CSVGPSGTGELFF.

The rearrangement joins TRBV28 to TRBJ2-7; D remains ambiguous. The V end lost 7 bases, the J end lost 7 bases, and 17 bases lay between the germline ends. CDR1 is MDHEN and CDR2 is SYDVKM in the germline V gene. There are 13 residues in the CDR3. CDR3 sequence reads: CASNSGSDLEQYF. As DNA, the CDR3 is TGTGCCAGCAACAGTGGTAGTGACTTGGAGCAGTACTTC. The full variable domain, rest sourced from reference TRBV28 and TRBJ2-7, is DVKVTQSSRYLVKRTGEKVFLECVQDMDHENMFWYRQDPGLGLRLIYFSYDVKMKEKGDIPEGYSVSREKKERFSLILESASTNQTSMYLCASNSGSDLEQYFGPGTRLTVT.

CDR3 in DNA: TGTGCCAGCACCCCAATAGGGACAGATCAGCCCCAGCATTTT. Translating gives CASTPIGTDQPQHF. V is TRBV2 and J is TRBJ1-5; TRBD1 agrees at 7 bases. The CDR3 loop spans 14 amino acids. Germline V CDR1 and CDR2: SNHLY, FYNNEI. Trimming cost V 7 bases and J 5 bases; bases outside gene matches: 8.